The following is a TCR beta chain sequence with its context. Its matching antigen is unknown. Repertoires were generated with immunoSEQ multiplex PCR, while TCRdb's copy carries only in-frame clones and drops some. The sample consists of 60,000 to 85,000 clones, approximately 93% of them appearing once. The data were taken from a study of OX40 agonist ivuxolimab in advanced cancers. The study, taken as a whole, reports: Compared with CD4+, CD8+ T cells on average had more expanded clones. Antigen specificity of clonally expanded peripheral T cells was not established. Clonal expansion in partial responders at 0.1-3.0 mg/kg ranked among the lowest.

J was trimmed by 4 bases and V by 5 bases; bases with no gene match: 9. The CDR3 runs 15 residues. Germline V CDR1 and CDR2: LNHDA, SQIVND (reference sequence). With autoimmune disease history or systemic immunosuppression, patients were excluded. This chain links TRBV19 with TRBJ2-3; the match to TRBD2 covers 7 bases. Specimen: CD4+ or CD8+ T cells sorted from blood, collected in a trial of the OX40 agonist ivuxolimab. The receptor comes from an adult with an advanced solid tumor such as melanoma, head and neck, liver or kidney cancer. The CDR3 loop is CASSPPGGRSDTQYF. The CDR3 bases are TGTGCCAGTAGTCCCCCGGGAGGCAGGTCAGATACGCAGTATTTT.